A selection of T cell receptor beta chains follows, all from one sample in a study of OX40 agonist ivuxolimab in advanced cancers. The repertoire was sequenced with immunoSEQ multiplex PCR; TCRdb's copy has only in-frame clones and lacks some. The table has approximately 99,000 clones, 91% seen once; the top ten hold under 0.85%. Sequenced here: CD4+ or CD8+ T cells sorted from blood, sampled in a trial of the OX40 agonist ivuxolimab. All receptors derive from an adult with an advanced solid tumor such as melanoma, head and neck, liver or kidney cancer. CDR3s include the opening cysteine and the closing phenylalanine or tryptophan. A D gene is named only where the DNA matches it firmly. Part of the rows lack a size; the others show once, few, many or a class for expanded clones.

clone_size	v_call	d_call	j_call	cdr3_nt	cdr3_aa
.	TRBV19	.	TRBJ1-5	TGTGCCAGTAGTAAGGGTTTTCAGAATCAGCCCCAGCATTTT	CASSKGFQNQPQHF
few	TRBV10-1	.	TRBJ1-3	TGCGCCAGCAGTGGGACCAGCTCTGGAAACACCATATATTTT	CASSGTSSGNTIYF
.	TRBV5-1	.	TRBJ1-5	TGCGCCAGCTCCCTGTACGGAGGGGATAATCAGCCCCAGCATTTT	CASSLYGGDNQPQHF
.	TRBV11-2	.	TRBJ2-5	TGTGCCAGCAGCCCTGGGTGGCAAGAAGAGACCCAGTACTTC	CASSPGWQEETQYF
.	TRBV5-1	TRBD1	TRBJ1-4	TGCGCCAGCAGCTCCCTGGCAGGGGGGAATGAAAAACTGTTTTTT	CASSSLAGGNEKLFF
.	TRBV5-1	TRBD1	TRBJ1-1	TGCGCCAGCAGCCCCCGACAGGGGGCGGGCACTGAAGCTTTCTTT	CASSPRQGAGTEAFF
.	TRBV7-2	.	TRBJ1-5	TGTGCCAGCTCAAATTGGGTTCAGCCCCAGCATTTT	CASSNWVQPQHF
.	TRBV11-3	.	TRBJ2-4	TGTGCCAGCAGCGAGCGGCTAGCCAAAAACATTCAGTACTTC	CASSERLAKNIQYF
.	TRBV5-4	.	TRBJ2-5	TGTGCCAGCAGCTTGGGGCCCGGGGACCAAGAGACCCAGTACTTC	CASSLGPGDQETQYF
.	TRBV11-2	.	TRBJ2-5	TGTGCCAGCAGCGGCATTGCGGGGGCACACCAAGAGACCCAGTACTTC	CASSGIAGAHQETQYF
once	TRBV5-1	.	TRBJ2-7	TGCGCCAGCAGCGCAACAGGGAACTACGAGCAGTACTTC	CASSATGNYEQYF
.	TRBV30	.	TRBJ1-5	TGTGCCTGGAGTCCCTCAGATAGCAATCAGCCCCAGCATTTT	CAWSPSDSNQPQHF
.	TRBV18	.	TRBJ1-1	TGTGCCAGCTCACCAAACAGGGTGGACACTGAAGCTTTCTTT	CASSPNRVDTEAFF
once	TRBV6-1	TRBD1	TRBJ1-5	TGTGCCAGCATAAGCTATACAGGGGTCCGGCCCCAGCATTTT	CASISYTGVRPQHF
once	TRBV4-1	.	TRBJ2-5	TGCGCCAGCAGCCAAGTCAATCCGGGCAGCGAGACCCAGTACTTC	CASSQVNPGSETQYF
once	TRBV27	.	TRBJ1-5	TGTGCCAGCGGGGGGTCAAGCAATCAGCCCCAGCATTTT	CASGGSSNQPQHF
once	TRBV6-5	.	TRBJ1-4	TGTGCCACCAGGACCAGCGGGGCAACTAATGAAAAACTGTTTTTT	CATRTSGATNEKLFF
.	TRBV18	TRBD1	TRBJ1-2	TGTGCCAGCTCACCGGAACAGGGGATATACTATGGCTACACCTTC	CASSPEQGIYYGYTF
.	TRBV18	.	TRBJ1-1	TGTGCCAGCTCACCTTCTCGACAATCTGGGAACACTGAAGCTTTCTTT	CASSPSRQSGNTEAFF
.	TRBV19	TRBD1	TRBJ2-7	TGTGCCAGTAGTACCGGGACAGGGTCGGTCGAGCAGTACTTC	CASSTGTGSVEQYF
.	TRBV5-8	TRBD2	TRBJ2-3	TGTGCCAGCAGCTCAGGACTAGCGGGAGCATGGGATACGCAGTATTTT	CASSSGLAGAWDTQYF
few	TRBV10-3	TRBD1	TRBJ1-2	TGTGCCCCCTCGAGGGGGTCGACAGGGGATAACTATGGCTACACCTTC	CAPSRGSTGDNYGYTF
.	TRBV9	.	TRBJ1-1	TGTGCCAGCAGCGTAGCCCAGGGGACTAACACTGAAGCTTTCTTT	CASSVAQGTNTEAFF
.	TRBV18	.	TRBJ1-3	TGTGCCAGCTCACCACCCGGGCCAGGGGATTTTCGAGGAAACACCATATATTTT	CASSPPGPGDFRGNTIYF
.	TRBV6-5	TRBD1	TRBJ1-4	TGTGCCAGCAGTTCCGCCGGGACAGGGGTTAATGAAAAACTGTTTTTT	CASSSAGTGVNEKLFF
.	TRBV6-1	.	TRBJ2-3	TGTGCCAGCAGGGTTCGCGGGCAAGAGACAGATACGCAGTATTTT	CASRVRGQETDTQYF
.	TRBV18	TRBD2	TRBJ2-1	TGTGCCAGCTCACCTCAGCGGGGGGGGTACAATGAGCAGTTCTTC	CASSPQRGGYNEQFF
few	TRBV6-1	.	TRBJ1-5	TGTGCCAGCAGCGGGGGACAATCCCAGCCCCAGCATTTT	CASSGGQSQPQHF
.	TRBV5-4	.	TRBJ2-1	TGTGCCAGCGCCGACAGGAAAAAACTAGGGGAGCAGTTCTTC	CASADRKKLGEQFF
.	TRBV9	TRBD2	TRBJ2-2	TGTGCCAGCAGCGTAGGTAGCGGGAGAGTCGGCGGGGAGCTGTTTTTT	CASSVGSGRVGGELFF
.	TRBV18	TRBD1	TRBJ1-1	TGTGCCAGCTCACCACCGCAGCAGTCGACAGGGAAGAAGGCTTTCTTT	CASSPPQQSTGKKAFF
.	TRBV2	.	TRBJ1-1	TGTGCCAGCATTCGAGACACTATGGGGGACACTGAAGCTTTCTTT	CASIRDTMGDTEAFF
.	TRBV5-4	.	TRBJ2-1	TGTGCCAGCAGCTCGGCGGGGGCTAACTACAATGAGCAGTTCTTC	CASSSAGANYNEQFF
.	TRBV27	.	TRBJ2-1	TGTGCCAGCAGTTTAACTAGCCTCTATGAGCAGTTCTTC	CASSLTSLYEQFF
.	TRBV5-4	TRBD2	TRBJ2-5	TGTGCCAGCAGCCTAGGGACTAGCGGGACCCTGCAGACCCAGTACTTC	CASSLGTSGTLQTQYF
.	TRBV28	.	TRBJ1-2	TGTGCCAGCAGCGGTGGGGCTAACTATGGCTACACCTTC	CASSGGANYGYTF
once	TRBV7-9	.	TRBJ2-2	TGTGCCAGCAGCATCCTCCTGAATACCGGGGAGCTGTTTTTT	CASSILLNTGELFF
.	TRBV27	.	TRBJ2-3	TGTGCCAGCAGTTTGGGTGGGAGAAGCACAGATACGCAGTATTTT	CASSLGGRSTDTQYF
.	TRBV2	.	TRBJ2-7	TGTGCCAGCAGGTTGACAGGGACTTCCTACGAGCAGTACTTC	CASRLTGTSYEQYF
.	TRBV2	TRBD2	TRBJ2-7	TGTGCCAGTCGACGGGGACTAGCGCTAGGAGAGCAGTACTTC	CASRRGLALGEQYF
once	TRBV5-4	TRBD2	TRBJ2-5	TGTGCCAGCAGCTCGGGGACTAGCGGGACCTACCAAGAGACCCAGTACTTC	CASSSGTSGTYQETQYF
.	TRBV19	TRBD2	TRBJ2-7	TGTGCCAGTGGCACTAGCGGGGCTCACTACGAGCAGTACTTC	CASGTSGAHYEQYF
.	TRBV6-5	.	TRBJ2-5	TGTGCCAGCAGTTCTCAGGTCCTCGCGGGCCAAGAGACCCAGTACTTC	CASSSQVLAGQETQYF
.	TRBV2	.	TRBJ2-7	TGTGCCAGCAGTGAAGCGACGGCCCACGAGCAGTACTTC	CASSEATAHEQYF
.	TRBV2	.	TRBJ1-1	TGTGCCAGCAGTGACCAGGGAACGGGTGAAGCTTTCTTT	CASSDQGTGEAFF
.	TRBV6-4	TRBD1	TRBJ2-6	TGTGCCAAGGACAGGGGCGGTGGGGCCAACGTCCTGACTTTC	CAKDRGGGANVLTF
.	TRBV30	.	TRBJ1-5	TGTGCCTGGAGTGTGAGAGGTAGCAATCAGCCCCAGCATTTT	CAWSVRGSNQPQHF
.	TRBV7-9	.	TRBJ2-5	TGTGCCAGCACCCTGTCGGGGGAGACCCAGTACTTC	CASTLSGETQYF
.	TRBV18	.	TRBJ1-2	TGTGCCAGCTCACAGGGGCTCTATGGCTACACCTTC	CASSQGLYGYTF
.	TRBV5-6	.	TRBJ2-3	TGTGCCAGCAGCTTGGACAGGACTAGCACAGATACGCAGTATTTT	CASSLDRTSTDTQYF
.	TRBV15	TRBD2	TRBJ2-2	TGTGCCACCAGCGGATTGGTTTGGCGGGGGGGAAGTCGAAACACCGGGGAGCTGTTTTTT	CATSGLVWRGGSRNTGELFF
.	TRBV2	TRBD2	TRBJ2-1	TGTGCCAGCAGTGAAGGGAGAGATAGCGGGAGTATCGGTGAGCAGTTCTTC	CASSEGRDSGSIGEQFF
once	TRBV6-6	TRBD1	TRBJ2-7	TGTGCCAGCAGTAGGTTGGGACAGGGAGAAAGCGAGCAGTACTTC	CASSRLGQGESEQYF
.	TRBV10-1	.	TRBJ2-3	TGCGCCAGCAGTGAGTCCCGTGGATCGGGAACTAGCACAGATACGCAGTATTTT	CASSESRGSGTSTDTQYF
.	TRBV5-4	.	TRBJ1-1	TGTGCCAGCAGCTTGCGCCCTATGAACACTGAAGCTTTCTTT	CASSLRPMNTEAFF
.	TRBV5-5	TRBD1	TRBJ2-4	TGTGCCAGCAGCTTGGGGACAGGGGGATTAGCCAAAAACATTCAGTACTTC	CASSLGTGGLAKNIQYF
few	TRBV30	.	TRBJ1-1	TGTGCCTGGAGGCTCACGAACACTGAAGCTTTCTTT	CAWRLTNTEAFF